This T cell receptor beta chain was sequenced during a study of radiation and T cells in renal cell carcinoma. The junction had 5 bases not matched to a gene; V was cut back by 3 bases and J by 3 bases. The CDR3 runs 15 residues. Germline V gives CDR1 MGHRA, CDR2 YSYEKL. The table came from immunoSEQ multiplex PCR; TCRdb's copy has only in-frame clones and leaves some out. The profile shows about 150,000 clones, approximately 86% of them singletons. Described time point: blood 2 weeks post-SBRT. Treatment noted: 15 Gy SBRT to primary tumor, nephrectomy 4 weeks later. The chain recombines TRBV4-1 with TRBJ2-1, with TRBD1 matching 7 bases. The TCR sequence derives from a woman between 45 and 65 years old with renal cell carcinoma. The input for sequencing was blood, taken from a patient whose treatment included radiotherapy and nephrectomy. The CDR3 loop reads CASSHPGQLYNEQFF. DNA for the CDR3: TGCGCCAGCAGCCACCCGGGACAGCTCTACAATGAGCAGTTCTTC.